This TCR beta chain was captured by sequencing in a study of neurological immune-mediated disorders. The CDR3 totals 17 residues. Deletions cut 0 bases from V and 1 base from J, with 15 bases between. This clonotype was seen repeatedly, ten times or more. TCRdb fed the 5' RACE reads into MiXCR, producing one record per CDR3 protein. The repertoire holds approximately 30,000 distinct CDR3 sequences, approximately 4% seen once, with around a quarter in the top ten. The chain recombines TRBV12-3 or TRBV12-4 with TRBJ2-5; D is unclear. This clonotype was obtained from a woman aged 40 to 55 in good health. Material for sequencing was CD4+ T cells from blood. CDR3 residues: CASSLALGSDSQETQYF. The DNA for the CDR3 is TGTGCCAGCAGTTTAGCGCTGGGAAGCGACTCCCAAGAGACCCAGTACTTC.